This TCR beta chain stems from a study of OX40 agonist ivuxolimab in advanced cancers. The study in broad terms: Ivuxolimab, which targeted the costimulatory receptor OX40 (CD134), was an agonistic, fully human IgG2 monoclonal antibody. Intravenous ivuxolimab was administered to patients every 2 weeks at six dose levels: 0.01, 0.1, 0.3, 1.5, 3 and 10 mg/kg. Of the approximately 54 dose-escalation patients, hepatocellular carcinoma was present in approximately 20, melanoma in around 15, renal cell carcinoma in 9 and head and neck cancer in 9. A male proportion of 82.7% and a mean age of about 60 years, ranging from about 20 to 80, were recorded for the dose-escalation cohort. Prior anti-PD-1, anti-PD-L1 or anti-CTLA-4 therapy was permitted, and checkpoint inhibitors had been received by roughly two fifths of dose-escalation patients. Partial responses occurred in three dose-escalation patients: two with cutaneous melanoma and one with hepatocellular carcinoma. The purpose of peripheral TCRbeta sequencing was to test whether ivuxolimab changed TCR sequence diversity and led to clonal T-cell expansion. The paper covers the monotherapy dose-escalation part of the phase I ivuxolimab trial, which included N of about 50 patients.

The germline V gene provides CDR1 SGHRS and CDR2 YFSETQ. Ends trimmed: V by 7 bases, J by 1 base; bases unmatched to a gene: 7. The CDR3, cysteine through phenylalanine, is 14 amino acids long. Solely the CDR3 DNA is kept, with 42 bases framed from the first base. The trial excluded patients who had a history of autoimmune disease or who were on systemic immunosuppression. Peripheral blood for TCR sequencing was collected from all dose cohorts at baseline, on cycle 4 day 1, and on cycle 7 day 1. The samples were taken from a phase I, first-in-human, multicenter, open-label dose-escalation trial of ivuxolimab. Adults with locally advanced or metastatic melanoma, renal cell, hepatocellular, or head and neck squamous cell carcinoma were enrolled in the trial. Before TCR sequencing, CD4+ T cells and CD8+ T cells were sorted from peripheral blood as separate populations. On this clone: Its binding antigen is unknown. No base qualities exist here, and no much larger clone lies one base off it.

Genomic DNA was isolated from the sorted cells so that the TCRbeta CDR3 region could be sequenced. TCRbeta CDR3 regions were sequenced using the immunoSEQ Assay. As stored in TCRdb, this immuneACCESS dataset retains in-frame rearrangements with V and J assigned. A fraction of the clones does not appear; measured against another copy, unresolved V genes explain less than half of the discrepancy, and the remainder lacks a known reason. This sample holds about 61,000 clones; approximately 90% were observed only once. Roughly 1.1% of the sample rests with the top ten. The research as a whole found: After ivuxolimab, more expanded clones were found on average in CD8+ T cells than in CD4+ T cells. At doses from 0.1 to 3.0 mg/kg, clonal expansion was seen in both CD4+ and CD8+ blood T cells between baseline and week 6. In partial responders in the 0.1-3.0 mg/kg groups, normalized peripheral clonal expansion was found to be among the lowest, especially among CD8+ T cells. Antigen specificity was not determined for the clonally expanded peripheral T cells. Low levels of normalized T-cell clonal expansion were also seen in some nonresponding patients.

Rearrangement joined TRBV5-1 to TRBJ2-7, with 8 middle bases fitting TRBD1. Sequenced material: CD4+ or CD8+ T cells sorted from blood, taken in a trial of the OX40 agonist ivuxolimab. The TCR comes from an adult with an advanced solid tumor such as melanoma, head and neck, liver or kidney cancer. The CDR3 corresponds to CASGTGGGSYEQYF. The DNA is as follows: TGCGCCAGCGGCACAGGGGGAGGATCCTACGAGCAGTACTTC.